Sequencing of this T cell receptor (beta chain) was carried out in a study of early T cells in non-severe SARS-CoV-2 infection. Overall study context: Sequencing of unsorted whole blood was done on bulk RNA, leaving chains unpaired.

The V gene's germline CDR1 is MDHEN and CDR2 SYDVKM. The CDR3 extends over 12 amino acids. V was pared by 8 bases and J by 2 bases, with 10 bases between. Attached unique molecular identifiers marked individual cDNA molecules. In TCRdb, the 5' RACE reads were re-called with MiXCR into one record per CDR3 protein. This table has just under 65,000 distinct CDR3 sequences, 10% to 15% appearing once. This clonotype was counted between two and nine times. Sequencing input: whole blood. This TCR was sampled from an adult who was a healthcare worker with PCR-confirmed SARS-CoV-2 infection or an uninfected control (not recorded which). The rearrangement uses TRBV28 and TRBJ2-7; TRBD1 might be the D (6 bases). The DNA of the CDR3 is TGTGCCAGCGCCGGACAGCCCTACGAGCAGTACTTC. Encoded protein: CASAGQPYEQYF.